The 19 T cell receptor beta chains in this list originate from one sample, sequenced in a study of cytotoxic CD8 clonotypes in ibrutinib-treated CLL. The assay was immunoSEQ multiplex PCR, and TCRdb's table has in-frame clones only and misses some. The repertoire has almost 250,000 clones, around 70% of them found once; the top ten carry 15% to 19%. Sequenced here: PBMCs, sampled after 24 months of ibrutinib treatment. All receptors come from a human donor with chronic lymphocytic leukemia.

This clone has only a few counts. The chain couples TRBV2 to TRBJ2-1; D is unclear. This CDR3 is 15 amino acids long. Trimming removed 3 bases from V and 2 bases from J, with 11 bases in between. Germline V gene data show CDR1 as SNHLY and CDR2 as FYNNEI. CDR3 sequence reads: CASSEVLPAYNEQFF. The CDR3 DNA sequence: TGTGCCAGCAGTGAGGTGCTACCTGCCTACAATGAGCAGTTCTTC.

V and J are TRBV6-6 and TRBJ2-1; 8 bases are a match to TRBD2. CDR1 is MNHNY, CDR2 SVGAGI, per germline (reference sequence). V was pared by 11 bases and J by 0 bases, with 3 bases of the junction left unmatched. The CDR3 loop spans 13 amino acids. DNA for the CDR3: TGTGCCGTAGCGGGATCCTCCTACAATGAGCAGTTCTTC. It encodes CAVAGSSYNEQFF.

The table lists this clone with a few counts. The chain carries TRBV6-6 and TRBJ1-1; D perhaps matches TRBD1 (5 bases). Germline V lookup: CDR1 MNHNY, CDR2 SVGAGI (reference sequence). V was clipped by 2 bases and J by 5 bases, with 9 bases between them. This CDR3 contains 13 residues. The CDR3 DNA sequence: TGTGCCAGCAGTTACGAGGGACGAACTGAAGCTTTCTTT. Encoded protein: CASSYEGRTEAFF.

The chain employs TRBV29-1 and TRBJ2-5; 8 nucleotides match TRBD1. V trimming: 4 bases; J trimming: 0 bases; junction bases outside the gene matches: 10. This CDR3 is 16 amino acids long. From germline, CDR1 is SQVTM and CDR2 ANQGSEA. CDR3 region: CSVGELQGANQETQYF. CDR3 coding DNA: TGCAGCGTTGGGGAGCTGCAGGGGGCCAACCAAGAGACCCAGTACTTC.

J is TRBJ2-7 and V is TRBV5-4, with unresolved D. This CDR3 spans 14 amino acids. Per germline, CDR1 SGHNT and CDR2 YYREEE (reference sequence). With 0 bases removed from V and 2 bases from J, the gap between germline ends came to 9 bases. CDR3 residues: CASSLDPPTYEQYF. The CDR3 DNA follows: TGTGCCAGCAGCTTGGATCCGCCAACCTACGAGCAGTACTTC. The full variable domain, its missing parts supplied by reference TRBV5-4 and TRBJ2-7, is ETGVTQSPTHLIKTRGQQVTLRCSSQSGHNTVSWYQQALGQGPQFIFQYYREEENGRGNFPPRFSGLQFPNYSSELNVNALELDDSALYLCASSLDPPTYEQYFGPGTRLTVT.

This rearrangement joins TRBV6-4 to TRBJ1-2, with D uncertain. Trimming stripped 2 bases from V and 4 bases from J, with 8 bases between. The CDR3 runs to 13 residues. CDR1 and CDR2 (germline): MRHNA, SNTAGT. CDR3 DNA: TGTGCCAGCAGTGACCCGGGAGGCTATGGCTACACCTTC. This translates into CASSDPGGYGYTF.

This clone has a handful of counts. CDR3 sequence reads: CATNTVGSAEAFF. For the CDR3, the DNA is TGTGCCACCAATACGGTCGGATCTGCTGAAGCTTTCTTT. The chain uses TRBV10-3 and TRBJ1-1; D not certain. The germline V gene has CDR1 ENHRY and CDR2 SYGVKD. The CDR3 loop spans 13 amino acids. Deletions cut 10 bases from V and 6 bases from J, with 18 bases between.

As for this clone: The junction departs from germline at one end; a sequencing error may be responsible. The chain employs TRBV7-7 and TRBJ2-5; 7 nucleotides agree with TRBD1. Germline V gene lookup returns CDR1 SSHAT and CDR2 FNYEAQ (reference sequence). This CDR3 is 14 amino acids long. The CDR3 DNA sequence: TGTGCTAGCAGCCGAGGGACAGCCCAAGAGACCCAGTACTTC. Its translation: CASSRGTAQETQYF.

This clone was seen just once. The chain recombines TRBV7-3 with TRBJ2-1; D is undetermined. Trimming left V 5 bases short and J 5 bases short, with 10 bases between. CDR3 size: 13 residues. Per the germline V gene, CDR1 is SGHTA and CDR2 is FQGTGA. Written as DNA, the CDR3 is TGTGCCAGCAGCCAAACCCGGGACAATGAGCAGTTCTTC. Protein product: CASSQTRDNEQFF. Variable domain in full (rest from reference TRBV7-3 and TRBJ2-1): GAGVSQTPSNKVTEKGKYVELRCDPISGHTALYWYRQSLGQGPEFLIYFQGTGAADDSGLPNDRFFAVRPEGSVSTLKIQRTERGDSAVYLCASSQTRDNEQFFGPGTRLTVL.

CDR3 in DNA: TGTGCCAGCAGCCCGACTAGGGGCACCTACGAGCAGTACTTC. Its protein product is CASSPTRGTYEQYF. The chain uses TRBV9 and TRBJ2-7, with D possibly matching TRBD2 (6 bases). This CDR3 is 14 amino acids long. Trimming stripped 4 bases from V and 2 bases from J, with 13 bases between. Germline CDR1 SGDLS, CDR2 YYNGEE.

V usage is TRBV6-1 and J usage is TRBJ1-1; unclear D gene. Trimming took 6 bases from V and 3 from J, leaving 11 bases between them. Germline V gene sequence: CDR1 MNHNS, CDR2 SASEGT. The length of the CDR3 is 13 residues. The CDR3 DNA is TGTGCCAGCAGAGATAACGAGGACACTGAAGCTTTCTTT. Translated, it gives CASRDNEDTEAFF.

This chain uses TRBV28 with TRBJ1-1; tentatively, D is TRBD1 (5 bases). V shed 5 bases and J shed 0 bases, with 13 bases lying between them. Germline loops: CDR1 MDHEN, CDR2 SYDVKM. CDR3 length equals 15 residues. In DNA form, the CDR3 reads TGTGCCAGCAGTCCAACGCGGGGGATGAACACTGAAGCTTTCTTT. It encodes CASSPTRGMNTEAFF.

This clone was detected only once. The V and J genes are TRBV27 and TRBJ2-3; TRBD2 agrees at 9 bases. Germline CDR1 reads MNHEY; CDR2 reads SMNVEV (reference sequence). This CDR3 has 14 amino acids. Trimming took 7 bases from V and 3 from J; bases not matched to a gene: 5. The CDR3, as DNA: TGTGCCAGCACTTTGGGACTAGCTACAGATACGCAGTATTTT. The encoded protein is CASTLGLATDTQYF.

The chain couples TRBV30 to TRBJ2-1; TRBD2 agrees at 12 bases. V dropped 2 bases and J dropped 5; count of bases not matched to a gene: 10. Germline CDR1 reads GTSNPN; CDR2 reads SVGIG (reference sequence). The CDR3 totals 17 residues. The CDR3 here is CAWSWTRTSGTNNEQFF. CDR3 sequence (DNA): TGTGCCTGGAGTTGGACCCGGACTAGCGGGACCAACAATGAGCAGTTCTTC.

The CDR3 protein is CASSQVPGQGPYSTDTQYF. CDR3 coding DNA: TGCGCCAGCAGCCAAGTGCCGGGACAGGGTCCCTATAGCACAGATACGCAGTATTTT. This rearrangement joins TRBV4-1 to TRBJ2-3; 9 bases are a match to TRBD1. With 1 base clipped from V and 0 bases from J, the junction kept 11 bases outside the gene matches. CDR3 length: 19 residues. Germline V gene sequence: CDR1 MGHRA, CDR2 YSYEKL.

The V call is TRBV27, the J call TRBJ2-7; 10 nucleotides match TRBD1. This CDR3 has 14 amino acids. Trimming removed 5 bases from V and 5 bases from J; junction bases left unmatched: 6. The germline V gene encodes CDR1 MNHEY and CDR2 SMNVEV (reference sequence). CDR3 protein: CASSPRQGANEQYF. The CDR3 nucleotides are TGTGCCAGCAGTCCGCGACAGGGGGCCAACGAGCAGTACTTC.

The chain employs TRBV4-3 and TRBJ1-5; possible D gene TRBD1, 5 bases. Trimming took off 4 bases at V and 7 bases at J, with 14 bases between the two ends. Germline lookup yields CDR1 LGHNA and CDR2 YSLEER. The CDR3 totals 14 residues. The CDR3 sequence is CASSPGGGPQPQHF. The CDR3 nucleotides are TGCGCCAGCAGCCCCGGGGGGGGTCCGCAGCCCCAGCATTTT.

This clone has only a few counts. The chain employs TRBV6-5 and TRBJ1-2; the D gene is possibly TRBD1 (6 bases). Trimming cost V 6 bases and J 7 bases, with 15 bases left between them. The length of the CDR3 is 13 residues. CDR1 and CDR2 from the germline V gene are MNHEY and SVGAGI. The CDR3 coding sequence is TGTGCCAGCAGGGCGGCGGGGGCCCGTGGCTACACCTTC. Its protein is CASRAAGARGYTF.

The rearrangement joins TRBV6-5 to TRBJ2-5, with TRBD2 identical over 9 bases. V lost 3 bases, J lost 2 bases, and 4 bases stayed unmatched. The CDR3 contains 15 residues. CDR1 MNHEY and CDR2 SVGAGI come from the germline V gene. The CDR3 sequence is CASSYMLAGQETQYF. The CDR3 nucleotides are TGTGCCAGCAGTTATATGCTAGCGGGACAAGAGACCCAGTACTTC.